This is a list of T cell receptor beta chains from one sample in a study of T cell responses to AZD1222 COVID-19 vaccine. TCRdb keeps only in-frame clones here, not all; method: immunoSEQ multiplex PCR. The sample yields roughly 95,000 clones, around 89% seen once. The sequencing used peripheral blood, collected on day 0 of AZD1222 vaccination. The receptors originated from an adult in good health. Each CDR3 is given with its conserved first and last residue. The order of the fields is D gene, V gene, clone size, J gene, CDR3 protein, CDR3 DNA. The D gene is left open where the match is weak. The size entry is marked missing in some rows and otherwise reads once, few, many or a size class.

TRBD2	TRBV11-3	.	TRBJ2-5	CASSHIPGPGGQETQYF	TGTGCCAGCAGCCATATTCCGGGCCCGGGGGGGCAAGAGACCCAGTACTTC
TRBD1	TRBV11-2	.	TRBJ1-2	CASSQPPGQGGRGYTF	TGTGCCAGCAGCCAACCTCCGGGACAGGGGGGGAGAGGCTACACCTTC
.	TRBV18	.	TRBJ2-7	CASSPSRTDYEQYF	TGTGCCAGCTCACCATCTCGGACGGACTACGAGCAGTACTTC
.	TRBV10-1	.	TRBJ1-4	CASRDGLNEKLFF	TGCGCCAGTCGGGACGGTCTAAATGAAAAACTGTTTTTT
.	TRBV2	.	TRBJ2-7	CASSELIYEQYF	TGTGCCAGCAGTGAACTCATTTACGAGCAGTACTTC
.	TRBV29-1	.	TRBJ1-4	CSVDRGTDEKLFF	TGCAGCGTTGACAGGGGAACGGACGAAAAACTGTTTTTT
TRBD1	TRBV18	.	TRBJ1-6	CASSPETGPLDLHF	TGTGCCAGCTCACCAGAGACAGGGCCTTTGGATCTCCACTTT
TRBD2	TRBV27	.	TRBJ2-7	CASSAWEGTSGTHEQYF	TGTGCCAGCAGTGCGTGGGAGGGGACTAGCGGGACCCACGAGCAGTACTTC
.	TRBV7-8	once	TRBJ1-2	CASSKRTVDNGYTF	TGTGCCAGCAGCAAAAGGACAGTAGACAATGGCTACACCTTC
.	TRBV12-2	.	TRBJ2-1	CASRTRQITVRSSYNEQFF	TGTGCAAGTCGCACCCGACAGATAACGGTACGGAGCTCCTACAATGAGCAGTTCTTC
TRBD1	TRBV7-9	.	TRBJ2-5	CASSPAGTGSRTQYF	TGTGCCAGCAGCCCGGCCGGGACAGGATCGCGGACCCAGTACTTC
TRBD2	TRBV7-8	.	TRBJ2-1	CASRRDKSGRARDNEQFF	TGTGCCAGCCGACGGGATAAGAGCGGGAGGGCCAGAGACAATGAGCAGTTCTTC
TRBD2	TRBV5-1	.	TRBJ2-3	CASSLMGGSGTDTQYF	TGCGCCAGCAGCTTGATGGGCGGGAGCGGGACAGATACGCAGTATTTT
.	TRBV9	.	TRBJ1-3	CASSRSGTSGNTIYF	TGTGCCAGCAGCCGGTCGGGGACCTCTGGAAACACCATATATTTT
.	TRBV5-1	.	TRBJ1-3	CASSLGKSSGNTIYF	TGCGCCAGCAGCTTGGGGAAGAGCTCTGGAAACACCATATATTTT
TRBD1	TRBV3-1/TRBV3-2	.	TRBJ2-7	CASSHLGQGSSYEQYF	TGTGCCAGCAGCCATCTTGGACAGGGGAGCTCCTACGAGCAGTACTTC
TRBD1	TRBV28	.	TRBJ2-1	CASRHNRGPYNEQFF	TGTGCCAGCAGGCATAACAGGGGGCCGTACAATGAGCAGTTCTTC
.	TRBV4-1	medium-sized	TRBJ1-1	CASSLTGDANTEAFF	TGCGCCAGCAGCCTAACTGGAGACGCGAACACTGAAGCTTTCTTT